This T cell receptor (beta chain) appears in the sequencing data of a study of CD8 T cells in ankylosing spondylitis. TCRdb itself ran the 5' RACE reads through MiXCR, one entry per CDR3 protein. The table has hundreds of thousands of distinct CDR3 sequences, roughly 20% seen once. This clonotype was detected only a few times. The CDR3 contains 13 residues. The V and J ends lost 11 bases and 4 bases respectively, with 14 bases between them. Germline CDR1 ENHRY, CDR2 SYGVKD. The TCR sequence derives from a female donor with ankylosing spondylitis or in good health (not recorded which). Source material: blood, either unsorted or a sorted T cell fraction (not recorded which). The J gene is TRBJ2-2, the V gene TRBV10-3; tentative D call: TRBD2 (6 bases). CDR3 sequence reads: CASEGSRTGELFF. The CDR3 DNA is TGTGCCTCGGAGGGATCCCGCACCGGGGAGCTGTTTTTT.